These 16 T cell receptor beta chains were all obtained from the same sample, sequenced in a study of blood T cell repertoires in COVID-19 (dated by TCRdb to about 2020). Preparation of the library involved the immunoSEQ multiplex PCR assay. What TCRdb holds here is the immuneACCESS table cut down to in-frame rearrangements. Part of the clones is not present; checked against another copy, under half of the missing clones reflect an unresolved V gene, and the others are unexplained. The sample includes about 160,000 clones, with roughly 80% observed a single time. 2.5% to 3% of the sample belongs to the ten largest clones. Sequenced material: peripheral blood. Receptors originate from an older man with acute or convalescent COVID-19.

The chain's CDR3 is CATSDGARETQYF. CDR3 coding DNA: TGTGCCACCAGTGATGGGGCTCGGGAGACCCAGTACTTC. The chain links TRBV24-1 to TRBJ2-5; the D gene is possibly TRBD1 (5 bases). V was trimmed by 3 bases and J by 5 bases, leaving 9 bases between them. This CDR3 spans 13 amino acids. Germline assignment: CDR1 KGHDR and CDR2 SFDVKD.

The gene calls are TRBV15 and TRBJ1-2; 7 bases fit TRBD1. Germline V CDR1 and CDR2: LNHNV, YYDKDF (reference sequence). This CDR3 spans 14 amino acids. The V and J ends lost 1 base and 5 bases, in that order; junction bases with no gene match: 4. The CDR3 reads CATSRGQGNYGYTF. The CDR3 coding sequence is TGTGCCACCAGCAGAGGACAGGGTAATTATGGCTACACCTTC.

This clone appeared a single time. CDR3 DNA: TGTGCCAGCAGCCAAGATTACGCTAGCGGGGGGTACTTTAGCACAGATACGCAGTATTTT. Its translation is CASSQDYASGGYFSTDTQYF. V and J are TRBV3-1 (or the pseudogene TRBV3-2) and TRBJ2-3; the match to TRBD2 covers 11 bases. Germline loops: CDR1 LGHDT, CDR2 YNNKEL (reference sequence). The V segment lost 0 bases and the J segment 0 bases; nucleotides outside the gene matches: 11. The CDR3 covers 20 residues.

J is TRBJ2-2 and V is TRBV5-4; possible D gene TRBD1, 7 bases. This CDR3 has 15 residues. Looked up from germline, CDR1 is SGHNT and CDR2 is YYREEE (reference sequence). V was trimmed by 10 bases and J by 1 base, leaving 17 bases between them. CDR3 region: CAGGAGGRNTGELFF. CDR3 DNA sequence: TGTGCCGGGGGAGCAGGGGGGCGGAACACCGGGGAGCTGTTTTTT. The full variable domain, rest sourced from reference TRBV5-4 and TRBJ2-2, is ETGVTQSPTHLIKTRGQQVTLRCSSQSGHNTVSWYQQALGQGPQFIFQYYREEENGRGNFPPRFSGLQFPNYSSELNVNALELDDSALYLCAGGAGGRNTGELFFGEGSRLTVL.

The chain is built from TRBV10-3 and TRBJ1-5; no definite D call. CDR1 is ENHRY, CDR2 SYGVKD, per germline. CDR3 length: 14 amino acids. V was shortened by 11 bases and J by 4 bases, with 18 bases between the two germline ends. CDR3 in amino acids: CASAASAGNQPQHF. The CDR3 nucleotides are TGTGCCTCGGCGGCGTCAGCTGGGAATCAGCCCCAGCATTTT.

The chain joins TRBV13 to TRBJ2-1; a possible D gene is TRBD2 (5 bases). Trimming left V 7 bases short and J 8 bases short, with 21 bases between. Germline V CDR1 and CDR2: PRHDT, FYEKMQ (reference sequence). The CDR3 runs to 15 residues. CDR3 sequence: CASIPGRGHIDEQFF. The CDR3 DNA follows: TGTGCCAGCATCCCCGGCCGGGGTCATATCGATGAGCAGTTCTTC.

The rearrangement links TRBV19 to TRBJ2-7, with 12 nucleotides matching TRBD2. The CDR3 contains 15 residues. With 5 bases clipped from V and 3 bases from J, the junction kept 5 bases outside the gene matches. Germline V lookup: CDR1 LNHDA, CDR2 SQIVND (reference sequence). CDR3 sequence: CASSDLAGGFYEQYF. CDR3 coding DNA: TGTGCCAGTAGTGATCTAGCGGGAGGGTTCTACGAGCAGTACTTC. Combining the CDR3 with reference TRBV19 and TRBJ2-7 gives the whole variable domain DGGITQSPKYLFRKEGQNVTLSCEQNLNHDAMYWYRQDPGQGLRLIYYSQIVNDFQKGDIAEGYSVSREKKESFPLTVTSAQKNPTAFYLCASSDLAGGFYEQYFGPGTRLTVT.

This chain uses TRBV5-1 with TRBJ2-7, with TRBD2 as a possible D gene (5 bases). The CDR3 consists of 12 residues. V lost 4 bases, J lost 6 bases, and 11 bases lay in between. Germline V gene sequence: CDR1 SGHRS, CDR2 YFSETQ. The CDR3 nucleotides are TGCGCCAGCAGCCAAAGCGGCCGCGAGCAGTACTTC. Translated: CASSQSGREQYF.

V usage is TRBV7-2 and J usage is TRBJ2-3; 11 bases match TRBD2. The V and J ends lost 3 bases and 6 bases, in that order; junction bases with no gene match: 11. Germline V gene data show CDR1 as SGHTA and CDR2 as FQGNSA. The CDR3 totals 17 residues. CDR3 in amino acids: CASSFTSGSPLGDTQYF. Here the CDR3 DNA reads TGTGCCAGCAGCTTTACTAGCGGGAGCCCCTTGGGTGATACGCAGTATTTT.

This chain links TRBV3-1 (or the pseudogene TRBV3-2) with TRBJ1-4, with a possible D match to TRBD1 (5 bases). With 4 bases removed from V and 7 bases from J, the gap between germline ends came to 10 bases. Germline V gives CDR1 LGHDT, CDR2 YNNKEL (reference sequence). The CDR3 length is 13 residues. Here the CDR3 reads CASSPREGEKLFF. The DNA of the CDR3 is TGTGCCAGCAGCCCCAGGGAGGGTGAAAAACTGTTTTTT.

The rearrangement joins TRBV10-3 to TRBJ2-3, with TRBD2 matching 9 bases. CDR1 is ENHRY, CDR2 SYGVKD, per germline. The junction had 5 bases not matched to a gene; V was cut back by 11 bases and J by 2 bases. This CDR3 is 13 amino acids long. The CDR3 nucleotides read TGTGCCCTTAGCGGGAGAGACACAGATACGCAGTATTTT. It encodes CALSGRDTDTQYF.

The gene calls are TRBV3-1 (or the pseudogene TRBV3-2) and TRBJ2-7; D is possibly TRBD1 (6 bases). The germline V gene encodes CDR1 LGHDT and CDR2 YNNKEL (reference sequence). The CDR3 consists of 14 residues. V was shortened by 1 base and J by 7 bases, with 14 bases between the two germline ends. CDR3 DNA sequence: TGTGCCAGCAGCCAAGTGGCAGGGGTAGGTGAGCAGTACTTC. Residues: CASSQVAGVGEQYF.

In its sample, this clone was seen a few times. V usage is TRBV6-2 or TRBV6-3 and J usage is TRBJ2-5; TRBD2 is a possible D gene (6 bases). V gave up 0 bases and J gave up 7 bases, with 21 bases separating them. Germline V gene sequence: CDR1 MNHEY, CDR2 SVGEGT. The CDR3 contains 17 residues. CDR3 nucleotides: TGTGCCAGCAGTTACTCGGTCTCTTTTGCGGGGCGGGGGACCCAGTACTTC. Translated: CASSYSVSFAGRGTQYF.

This sequence joins TRBV7-2 and TRBJ2-5, with 7 bases aligning to TRBD2. The CDR3 has 14 residues. Trimming removed 6 bases from V and 5 bases from J; junction bases left unmatched: 9. The germline CDR1 and CDR2 sequences are SGHTA and FQGNSA. CDR3 DNA sequence: TGTGCCAGCAGTTGGGGACTACAACTCGAGACCCAGTACTTC. Translated: CASSWGLQLETQYF.

This CDR3 reads CASSYPGQPEAFF. CDR3 DNA: TGTGCCAGCAGTTACCCCGGACAACCCGAAGCTTTCTTT. The chain employs TRBV6-6 and TRBJ1-1; TRBD1 is a possible D gene (5 bases). This CDR3 region has 13 residues. Trimming shortened V by 2 bases and J by 8 bases, and 12 bases separated the two germline ends. Germline V gene data show CDR1 as MNHNY and CDR2 as SVGAGI (reference sequence).

The sample holds one count of this clone. The chain recombines TRBV19 with TRBJ2-5, with 7 bases fitting TRBD2. CDR1 and CDR2 (germline): LNHDA, SQIVND (reference sequence). Trimming at V came to 8 bases and at J to 5 bases, leaving 8 bases not matched to a gene. The CDR3 is 13 amino acids. The CDR3 is CASAGEGVETQYF. The CDR3 region has the DNA TGTGCCAGTGCGGGAGAGGGAGTTGAGACCCAGTACTTC. Using reference TRBV19 and TRBJ2-5 for the parts outside the CDR3, the full variable domain is DGGITQSPKYLFRKEGQNVTLSCEQNLNHDAMYWYRQDPGQGLRLIYYSQIVNDFQKGDIAEGYSVSREKKESFPLTVTSAQKNPTAFYLCASAGEGVETQYFGPGTRLLVL.